The T cell receptor (beta chain) described here comes from a study of shared clonotypes between healthy human individuals. The germline V gene has CDR1 MGHDK and CDR2 SYGVNS. The V end lost 6 bases, the J end lost 12 bases, and 15 bases lay between the germline ends. The CDR3 extends over 12 amino acids. A word on this clone: Its antigen remains unidentified.

Each cell subset's genomic DNA was divided evenly among several immunoSEQ plates. Sequencing used immunoSEQ multiplex PCR; TCRdb keeps in-frame clones, though not all of them. The table has 600,000 to 700,000 clones, around three quarters seen once. Whole-study results and caveats: Incompleteness in sorted-subset sequencing, despite large depth, was shown by rarefaction. Read depth was anticipated to influence clonotype sharing among donors.

Sequencing was carried out using memory CD4+ T cells sorted from blood. Sample subset: CD45RA-negative fraction. The chain links TRBV25-1 to TRBJ2-4, with D perhaps matching TRBD1 or TRBD2 (6 bases each). The TCR sequence derives from a woman in her thirties in good health. CDR3 coding DNA: TGTGCCAGCAGGCCCCAACGGGGGCCTCAGTACTTC. Its protein product is CASRPQRGPQYF.